This T cell receptor (beta chain) was sequenced in a study of blood T cell repertoires in COVID-19. Study at large: Whether acute or convalescent, the COVID-19 samples came from the United States, Italy and Spain. Sources were T cells, B-cell-depleted T cells, or PBMCs; the material itself was cDNA or gDNA.

Cohorts were based on clinical histories the participants reported. This CDR3 has 15 amino acids. Looked up from germline, CDR1 is SGHKS and CDR2 is YYEKEE (reference sequence). V was trimmed by 1 base and J by 4 bases, leaving 12 bases between them. As handled by the study authors: Cell counts per sample came from amplifying reference gene primers. The assay was immunoSEQ multiplex PCR, and TCRdb's table has in-frame clones only and misses some. D and trimming come from the DNA, and the V and J calls and clone size come from that table. The sample has hundreds of thousands of clones, about 83% seen once.

The chain links TRBV5-5 to TRBJ1-3; D unresolved. The TCR sequence derives from a woman between 35 and 50 years old who had recovered from COVID-19. Material for sequencing was PBMCs or T cells enriched from blood (not recorded which). CDR3 protein: CASSLTANAGNTIYF. The CDR3 coding sequence is TGTGCCAGCAGCTTGACTGCGAATGCGGGAAACACCATATATTTT. Combining the CDR3 with reference TRBV5-5 and TRBJ1-3 gives the whole variable domain DAGVTQSPTHLIKTRGQQVTLRCSPISGHKSVSWYQQVLGQGPQFIFQYYEKEERGRGNFPDRFSARQFPNYSSELNVNALLLGDSALYLCASSLTANAGNTIYFGEGSWLTVV.